This TCR beta chain was captured by sequencing in a study of blood T cell repertoires in COVID-19. Method: immunoSEQ multiplex PCR; TCRdb's copy keeps in-frame clones and lacks some. The sample has approximately 200,000 clones; 80% to 85% are singletons. This clone was found many times. V lost 2 bases and J lost 1, with 15 bases in between. CDR3 size: 16 residues. Germline lookup yields CDR1 SGHNT and CDR2 YYREEE (reference sequence). What the recovered Cohort 3 donors had was two negative PCRs, clearance, or symptom resolution. This chain uses TRBV5-4 with TRBJ1-1; a weak D match, TRBD1 (6 bases). The TCR comes from a man in his forties or fifties who had recovered from COVID-19. The sample consisted of PBMCs or T cells enriched from blood (not recorded which). This CDR3 is CASSFQGLEANTEAFF. CDR3 bases: TGTGCCAGCAGCTTCCAGGGGCTGGAGGCGAACACTGAAGCTTTCTTT.